The present T cell receptor beta chain was sequenced within a study of regulatory T cells in long-lasting Graves disease (dated by TCRdb to the early 2020s). The study in broad terms: Antithyroid drugs had been taken for less than 3 months by newly diagnosed Graves' disease patients. Persistent Graves' disease patients were compared with newly diagnosed Graves' disease patients by peripheral blood TCR sequencing and RNA sequencing. The study was conducted in China and was registered as a clinical trial. A total of approximately 35 samples underwent TCR sequencing: about 13 from persistent and around 20 from newly diagnosed Graves' disease patients.

Taken with the paper, the label for time point translates to: newly diagnosed GD, antithyroid drugs for less than 3 months. For both TCR sequencing and RNA sequencing, RNA was extracted from PBMCs in TRIzol. The diagnosis of Graves' disease was made according to American Thyroid Association guidelines. Patients for the study were recruited at an endocrinology department in Xi'an, China. Each patient gave roughly 8.4 milliliters of peripheral blood, collected in an EDTA anticoagulant tube. Ficoll Paque Plus density gradient separation was used to isolate PBMCs, and no further T cell sorting was done. An Agilent 2100 Bioanalyzer and agarose gel were used to check RNA quality, while a NanoDrop 2000 measured RNA concentration. Broad study findings and their caveats: The authors acknowledged the small sample size as a limitation that may reduce accuracy. Peripheral blood alone was examined, since thyroid tissue, which constituted the primary lesion, could not be accessed. A larger number of public clonotypes was shared among persistent patients (about 2,700) than among newly diagnosed patients (roughly 1,000). Sequencing and analysis were restricted to the TCR beta chain. Persistent disease showed preferential use of TRBV28, TRBJ1-2 and TRBJ2-5, whereas newly diagnosed disease favored TRBV20-1 and TRBJ2-1. Compared with newly diagnosed patients, patients with persistent Graves' disease had lower TCR Shannon entropy and fewer highly expanded clones, which suggests clonal expansion.

This clonotype was recorded at least ten times. Its binding antigen is unknown. No base-level quality is on record; no much larger clone is a single base apart. V is trimmed back by 2 bases and J by 5 bases, and the junction contains 14 bases that no gene match accounts for. The CDR3 spans 17 residues, from the cysteine through the phenylalanine. CDR3 DNA only is kept here, 51 bases in frame from base 1. According to the germline V gene, CDR1 reads MDHEN and CDR2 reads SYDVKM. Library method: multiplex PCR. Data came from an Illumina HiSeq 4000. TCR beta libraries were built with iRepertoire HTBI primers and Arm-PCR amplification of CDR3 regions. PCR products were gel purified before sequencing. Per the authors' processing: Gene usage analysis of CDR3 amino acid clonotypes relied on the roughly 60 TRBV and 15 or so TRBJ segments identified across samples. Filtered high-quality paired reads were merged into contigs using COPE and FqMerger. BLAST was used to align contigs to the IMGT TRBV, TRBD and TRBJ reference genes, and CDR3 was defined following IMGT. Clonotypes above 0.1% frequency were classified as highly expanded clones. Repertoire diversity was measured by Shannon entropy, and V-J evenness by the Gini coefficient. A clonotype found in more than one individual was treated as public. The public reads were reprocessed in TCRdb via fastp at Q25 and MiXCR, keeping in-frame beta chains. Entries that share a CDR3 protein sequence are merged under the most common genes and DNA. The V and J calls come from TCRdb's annotation, not from the publication. Present in this sample are 400,000 to 550,000 distinct CDR3 sequences, about a sixth of which were seen just once. Around a quarter of the sample is held by the ten biggest clonotypes.

This sample also belongs to another study, concerning T cells in Graves' hyperthyroidism and ophthalmopathy. As that second paper reports: Stable Graves' hyperthyroidism was defined as the absence of progression to ophthalmopathy over 18 months of follow-up. Hyperthyroidism patients were aged 18 to 65 years and newly diagnosed, with disease duration of less than 2 months. The study excluded patients with uncontrolled infections, other autoimmune diseases, pregnancy or lactation. Diagnoses relied on clinical symptoms, serum thyroxine and TRAb, thyroid ultrasound and orbital computed tomography. For the first round of RT-PCR on the TCR CDR3, the HTBI primer set was used together with the Qiagen OneStep RT-PCR kit. Most expanded thyroid clonotypes (frequency above 0.001) were also found in blood, which suggests that blood repertoires may mirror thyroid immune responses. Ophthalmopathy was separated from stable hyperthyroidism by a 13 V-J signature model, with 85% to 90% sensitivity and about 81% specificity obtained in cross-validation and 80%/75% obtained in testing. In validation, progression to ophthalmopathy was predicted by the model with 55% to 71% sensitivity and under 85% specificity, a median of approximately 6.5 months before onset. A discovery cohort of roughly 96 patients, approximately 45 with Graves' ophthalmopathy and more than 55 with stable Graves' hyperthyroidism, was used to find distinguishing TCR V-J signatures. An independent validation cohort of about 20 hyperthyroidism patients and about 16 patients who later progressed to ophthalmopathy tested prospective prediction of ophthalmopathy. The 100 discovery patients were randomly split 7:3 into training and test sets. Thyroid tissue and blood T-cell repertoires from more than 5 Graves' hyperthyroidism patients were also compared in the study. After blood sampling, hyperthyroidism patients were treated with methimazole at a starting dose of 30 mg daily, and ophthalmopathy patients were treated with high-dose intravenous methylprednisolone. The libraries were constructed in a second round of multiplex PCR and then size-selected and purified. Libraries were sequenced paired-end with 100 bp reads on an Illumina HiSeq2000. SOAPnuke was used to process the raw data, throwing out any read that contained adapters or uncalled bases, had a mean Phred below 15, or lacked an exact constant-primer or identifier match. COPE v1.2.5 was used to merge high-quality paired reads, and clonotypes were defined as unique nucleotide sequences. MiTCR v1.1 was used to align clonotypes to the IMGT TRBV, TRBD and TRBJ reference segments. The analysis included only V-J combinations with a frequency above 0.0001, which together covered over 98% of the repertoires. The TCS score was defined as F50 (clonal expansion) divided by E x V (chaos), with BLOSUM62-based TCRdist calculated between CDR3 peptides within each V-J. Welch's t-statistics and random forest reduced around 510 V-J features to 10 to 15, which were used in a naive Bayes classifier (R e1071). No statistical method was used to fix the sample size in advance, and group allocation was not hidden from the investigators. TCR Vbeta CDR3 sequencing of 120 to 150 peripheral blood samples (under 45 ophthalmopathy, some 75 hyperthyroidism and approximately 17 progressor patients) is reported in the paper.

Sequences were derived from peripheral blood mononuclear cells (PBMCs), sampled at new diagnosis, from a patient treated with antithyroid drugs. The sequence joins TRBV28 to TRBJ2-7; TRBD2 agrees with 8 junctional bases. The TCR originated in a woman between 18 and 29 years old with Graves disease. Donor details come from another sample of the same person, matched by shared clones. The nucleotides read TGTGCCAGCAGTTTAACGATCGGGTTGGGACTAGGCAACGAGCAGTACTTC. Translated, it gives CASSLTIGLGLGNEQYF.